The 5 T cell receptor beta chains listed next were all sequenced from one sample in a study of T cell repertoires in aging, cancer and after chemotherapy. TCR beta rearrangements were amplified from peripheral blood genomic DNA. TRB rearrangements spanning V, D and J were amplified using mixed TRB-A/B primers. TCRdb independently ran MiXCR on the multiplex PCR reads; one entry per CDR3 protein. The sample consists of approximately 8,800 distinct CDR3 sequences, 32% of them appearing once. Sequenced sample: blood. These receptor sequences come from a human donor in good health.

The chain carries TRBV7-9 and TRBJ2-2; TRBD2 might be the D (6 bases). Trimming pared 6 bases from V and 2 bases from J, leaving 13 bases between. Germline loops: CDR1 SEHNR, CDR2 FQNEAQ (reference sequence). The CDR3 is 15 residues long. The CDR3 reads CASRPGLGNTGELFF. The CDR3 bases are TGTGCCAGCAGACCGGGACTGGGAAACACCGGGGAGCTGTTTTTT.

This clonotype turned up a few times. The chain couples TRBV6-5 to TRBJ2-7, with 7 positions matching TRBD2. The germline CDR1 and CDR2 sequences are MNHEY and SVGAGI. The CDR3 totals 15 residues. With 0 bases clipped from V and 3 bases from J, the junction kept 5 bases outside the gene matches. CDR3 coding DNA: TGTGCCAGCAGTTACTCAGCTAGCGGTAACTACGAGCAGTACTTC. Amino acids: CASSYSASGNYEQYF.

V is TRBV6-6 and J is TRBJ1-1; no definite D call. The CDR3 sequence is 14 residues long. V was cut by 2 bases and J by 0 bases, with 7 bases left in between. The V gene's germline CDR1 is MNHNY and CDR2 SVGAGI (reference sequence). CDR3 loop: CASSYTSMNTEAFF. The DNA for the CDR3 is TGTGCCAGCAGTTACACCAGCATGAACACTGAAGCTTTCTTT.

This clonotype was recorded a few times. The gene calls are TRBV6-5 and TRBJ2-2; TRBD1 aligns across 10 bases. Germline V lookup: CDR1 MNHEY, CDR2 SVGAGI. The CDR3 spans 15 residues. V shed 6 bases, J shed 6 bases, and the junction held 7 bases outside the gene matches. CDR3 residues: CASSPTGGAAGELFF. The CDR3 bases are TGTGCCAGCAGCCCGACAGGGGGCGCCGCCGGGGAGCTGTTTTTT.

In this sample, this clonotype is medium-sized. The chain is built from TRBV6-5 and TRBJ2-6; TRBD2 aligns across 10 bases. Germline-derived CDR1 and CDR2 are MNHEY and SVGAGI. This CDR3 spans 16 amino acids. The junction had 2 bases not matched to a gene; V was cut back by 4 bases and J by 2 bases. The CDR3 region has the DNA TGTGCCAGCAGTTTTAGCGGGGGGACTGGGGCCAACGTCCTGACTTTC. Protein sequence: CASSFSGGTGANVLTF.